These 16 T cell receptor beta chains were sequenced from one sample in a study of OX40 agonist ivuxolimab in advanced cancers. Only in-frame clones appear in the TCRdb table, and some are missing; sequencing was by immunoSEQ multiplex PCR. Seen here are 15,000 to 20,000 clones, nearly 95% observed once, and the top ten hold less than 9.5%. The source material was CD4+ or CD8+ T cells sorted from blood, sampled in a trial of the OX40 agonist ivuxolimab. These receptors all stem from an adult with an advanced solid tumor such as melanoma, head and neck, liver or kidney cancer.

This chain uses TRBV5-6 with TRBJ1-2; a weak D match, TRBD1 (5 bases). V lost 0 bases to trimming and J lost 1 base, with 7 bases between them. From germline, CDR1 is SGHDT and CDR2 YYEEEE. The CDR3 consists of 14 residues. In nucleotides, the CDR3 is TGTGCCAGCAGCTTGGGACAGCTTAACTATGGCTACACCTTC. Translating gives CASSLGQLNYGYTF.

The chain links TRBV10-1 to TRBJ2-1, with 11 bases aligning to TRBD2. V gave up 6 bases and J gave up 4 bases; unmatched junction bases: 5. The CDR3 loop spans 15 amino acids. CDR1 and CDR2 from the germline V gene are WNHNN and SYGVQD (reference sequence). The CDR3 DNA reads TGCGCCAGCAGCGGACTAGCGGGCTTGTACAATGAGCAGTTCTTC. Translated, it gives CASSGLAGLYNEQFF.

CDR3 loop: CATGLAGTQYF. CDR3 in DNA: TGTGCCACCGGACTAGCGGGGACGCAGTATTTT. The chain has TRBV6-5 and TRBJ2-3; TRBD2 matches at 12 bases. The length of the CDR3 is 11 residues. The V and J ends lost 10 bases and 9 bases, in that order; junction bases with no gene match: 2. Germline lookup yields CDR1 MNHEY and CDR2 SVGAGI.

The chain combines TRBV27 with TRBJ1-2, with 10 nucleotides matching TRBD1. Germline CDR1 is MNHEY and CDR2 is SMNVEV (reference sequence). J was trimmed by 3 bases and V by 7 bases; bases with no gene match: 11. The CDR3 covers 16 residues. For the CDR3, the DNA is TGTGCCAGCACCCCCCCCGTTGGACAGGGGGACTATGGCTACACCTTC. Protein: CASTPPVGQGDYGYTF.

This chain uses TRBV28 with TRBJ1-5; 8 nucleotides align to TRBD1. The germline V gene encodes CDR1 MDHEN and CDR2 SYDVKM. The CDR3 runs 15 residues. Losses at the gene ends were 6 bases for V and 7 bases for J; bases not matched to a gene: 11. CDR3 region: CASRPTGGRKQPQHF. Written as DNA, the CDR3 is TGTGCCAGCAGACCTACAGGGGGGCGGAAGCAGCCCCAGCATTTT.

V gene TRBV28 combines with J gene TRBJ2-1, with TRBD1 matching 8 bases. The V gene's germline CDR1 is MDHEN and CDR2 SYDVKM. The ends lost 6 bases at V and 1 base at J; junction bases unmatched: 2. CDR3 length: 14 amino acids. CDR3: CASRGQDSYNEQFF. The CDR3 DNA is TGTGCCAGCAGGGGACAGGATTCCTACAATGAGCAGTTCTTC. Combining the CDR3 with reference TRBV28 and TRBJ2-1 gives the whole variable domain DVKVTQSSRYLVKRTGEKVFLECVQDMDHENMFWYRQDPGLGLRLIYFSYDVKMKEKGDIPEGYSVSREKKERFSLILESASTNQTSMYLCASRGQDSYNEQFFGPGTRLTVL.

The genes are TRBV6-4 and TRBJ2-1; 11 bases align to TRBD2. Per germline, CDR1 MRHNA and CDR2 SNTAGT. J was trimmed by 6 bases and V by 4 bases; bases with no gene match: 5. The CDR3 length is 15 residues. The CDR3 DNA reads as TGTGCCAGCAGTGCTAGCGGGGGGCAGACCAATGAGCAGTTCTTC. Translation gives CASSASGGQTNEQFF.

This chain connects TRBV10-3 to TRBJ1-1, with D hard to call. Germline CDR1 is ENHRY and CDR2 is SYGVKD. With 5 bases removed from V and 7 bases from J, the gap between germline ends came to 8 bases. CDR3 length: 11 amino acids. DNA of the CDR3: TGTGCCATCAGTTTCGGTAGTGAAGCTTTCTTT. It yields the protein CAISFGSEAFF.

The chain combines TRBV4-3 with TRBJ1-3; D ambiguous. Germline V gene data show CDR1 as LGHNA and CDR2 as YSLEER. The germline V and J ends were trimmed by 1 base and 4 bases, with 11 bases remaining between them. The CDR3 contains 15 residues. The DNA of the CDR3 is TGCGCCAGCAGCCAAGGTATAGGTCCGGGAAACACCATATATTTT. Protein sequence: CASSQGIGPGNTIYF.

In DNA form, the CDR3 reads TGTGCCACCAGCAGAGGACGCAGCGGGAAGAACTCCTACGAGCAGTACTTC. Translating it yields CATSRGRSGKNSYEQYF. J is TRBJ2-5 and V is TRBV15, with 7 bases identical to TRBD2. The assigned J gene may be wrong: the sequence end matches TRBJ2-7 better. The CDR3 is 17 residues long. Germline lookup yields CDR1 LNHNV and CDR2 YYDKDF (reference sequence).

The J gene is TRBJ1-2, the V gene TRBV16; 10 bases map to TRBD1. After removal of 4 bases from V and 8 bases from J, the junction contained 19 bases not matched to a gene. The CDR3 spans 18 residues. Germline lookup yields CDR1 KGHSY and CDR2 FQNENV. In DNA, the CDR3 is TGTGCCAGCAGCCTCACGATTACCGGGACAGGGGTATTGAACGGCTACACCTTC. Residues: CASSLTITGTGVLNGYTF.

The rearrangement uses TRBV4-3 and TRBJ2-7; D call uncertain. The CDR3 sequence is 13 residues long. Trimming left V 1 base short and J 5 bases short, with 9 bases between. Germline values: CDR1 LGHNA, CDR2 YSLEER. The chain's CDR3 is CASSQVLLDEQYF. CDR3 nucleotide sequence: TGCGCCAGCAGCCAAGTCCTACTTGACGAGCAGTACTTC.

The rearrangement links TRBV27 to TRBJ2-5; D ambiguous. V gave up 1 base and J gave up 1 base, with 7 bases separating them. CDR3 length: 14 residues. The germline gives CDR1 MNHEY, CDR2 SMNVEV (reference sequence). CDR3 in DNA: TGTGCCAGCAGTTTATGGGCAGGCCAAGAGACCCAGTACTTC. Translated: CASSLWAGQETQYF.

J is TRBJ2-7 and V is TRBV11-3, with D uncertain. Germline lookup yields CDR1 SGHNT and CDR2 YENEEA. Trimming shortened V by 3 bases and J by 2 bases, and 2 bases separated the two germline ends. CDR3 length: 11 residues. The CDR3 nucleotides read TGTGCCAGCAGCTTGACCTACGAGCAGTACTTC. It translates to CASSLTYEQYF.

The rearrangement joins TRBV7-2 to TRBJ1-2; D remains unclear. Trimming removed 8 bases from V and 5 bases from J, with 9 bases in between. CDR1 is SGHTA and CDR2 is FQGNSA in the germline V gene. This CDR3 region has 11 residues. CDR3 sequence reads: CASSRQYGYTF. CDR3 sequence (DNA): TGTGCCAGCTCAAGGCAGTATGGCTACACCTTC. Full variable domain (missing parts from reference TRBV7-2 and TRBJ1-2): GAGVSQSPSNKVTEKGKDVELRCDPISGHTALYWYRQSLGQGLEFLIYFQGNSAPDKSGLPSDRFSAERTGGSVSTLTIQRTQQEDSAVYLCASSRQYGYTFGSGTRLTVV.

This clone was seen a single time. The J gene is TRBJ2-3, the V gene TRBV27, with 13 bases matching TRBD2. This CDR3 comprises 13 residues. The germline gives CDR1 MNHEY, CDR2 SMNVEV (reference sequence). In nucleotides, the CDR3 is TGTGCTTCGGGACTAGCGGGATCAGATACGCAGTATTTT. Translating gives CASGLAGSDTQYF.